This is a list of T cell receptor beta chains from one sample in a study of blood T cell repertoires in COVID-19. Sequencing used immunoSEQ multiplex PCR; TCRdb keeps in-frame clones, though not all of them. The data hold fewer than 250,000 clones, with about 82% observed a single time. Sequenced material: PBMCs or T cells enriched from blood (not recorded which). These receptors originate from a woman between 50 and 59 years old who had recovered from COVID-19. The CDR3 runs from the conserved cysteine through the conserved F or W. Each record gives: CDR3 length, V gene, J gene, clone size, CDR3 protein. Only some rows state a clone size, as once, few, many or a class for expanded clones.

>16|TRBV4-3|TRBJ1-6|-
CASSQGKGQGGSPLHF
>16|TRBV7-8|TRBJ1-6|few
CASSLAPGQGASPLHF
>16|TRBV7-8|TRBJ2-2|-
CASSLDGVGVAGELFF
>12|TRBV11-3|TRBJ2-7|few
CASSSAPREQYF
>13|TRBV2|TRBJ2-7|-
CASLGDNSYEQYF
>14|TRBV9|TRBJ2-3|-
CASSVATSKNTQYF
>14|TRBV6-5|TRBJ1-1|-
CATVPDRLNTEAFF
>13|TRBV29-1|TRBJ1-5|-
CSVSDRVNQPQHF
>16|TRBV18|TRBJ2-2|-
CASSPPSRKNTGELFF
>12|TRBV7-9|TRBJ1-3|-
CATTRAGNTIYF
>16|TRBV28|TRBJ1-3|-
CASSSGGASSGNTIYF
>16|TRBV7-2|TRBJ2-3|-
CASSTRPGLRTDTQYF
>12|TRBV29-1|TRBJ2-1|few
CSAVLAGDEQFF
>15|TRBV14|TRBJ2-5|-
CASSPTRGGQETQYF
>16|TRBV18|TRBJ2-2|-
CASSPRRTGDTGELFF
>13|TRBV7-2|TRBJ1-2|-
CASSLEAAGGYTF
>13|TRBV19|TRBJ1-4|few
CASSTRYNKKLFF
>15|TRBV7-2|TRBJ1-1|once
CASSLGGQANTEAFF
>13|TRBV7-2|TRBJ1-6|-
CASSLVTPRALHF
>19|TRBV24-1|TRBJ2-2|once
CATSDRKGLADYHTGELFF
>20|TRBV11-3|TRBJ2-2|-
CASSLALISGRAGSTGELFF
>11|TRBV29-1|TRBJ1-1|-
CSARQGTEAFF
>12|TRBV28|TRBJ2-1|-
CASSHGRFEQFF
>15|TRBV6-5|TRBJ1-2|once
CASSISRRSNYGYTF
>17|TRBV7-9|TRBJ2-7|-
CASSLAYGGVIPYEQYF
>17|TRBV7-8|TRBJ2-7|-
CASSLGSAGIMTYEQYF
>15|TRBV11-3|TRBJ1-1|-
CASSYGGQSNTEAFF
>15|TRBV11-3|TRBJ2-2|-
CASSPGQVWTGELFF
>15|TRBV4-1|TRBJ1-1|-
CASSQGRVMNTEAFF
>15|TRBV6-2/TRBV6-3|TRBJ2-1|-
CASSLIAGIYNEQFF
>16|TRBV4-3|TRBJ2-5|-
CASSQGIAGAGETQYF
>13|TRBV27|TRBJ2-7|-
CASSLNISYEQYF
>16|TRBV10-3|TRBJ1-6|once
CAISGQALSYNSPLHF
>14|TRBV4-3|TRBJ1-2|-
CASSLGQDNYGYTF
>13|TRBV7-2|TRBJ1-2|few
CASSIDRTQGYTF
>14|TRBV30|TRBJ1-2|-
CAWSVGTGTYGYTF
>13|TRBV6-5|TRBJ1-1|-
CASRSALNTEAFF
>16|TRBV27|TRBJ1-1|-
CASRQTGTGSRTEAFF
>14|TRBV7-3|TRBJ2-5|-
CASSFGGRQETQYF
>14|TRBV19|TRBJ1-6|few
CASSMDRYMAPLHF
>17|TRBV18|TRBJ1-3|few
CASSFRDRGKAGNTIYF
>14|TRBV4-1|TRBJ2-4|-
CARLAPKAKNIQYF
>16|TRBV7-8|TRBJ1-1|-
CASSSPGQALSTEAFF
>17|TRBV11-3|TRBJ2-1|-
CASSLELAERSSNEQFF
>17|TRBV19|TRBJ2-2|-
CASSASLAGATTGELFF
>13|TRBV14|TRBJ1-2|-
CASSRQQNYGYTF
>11|TRBV7-3|TRBJ1-2|few
CASSYSYGYTF
>12|TRBV5-4|TRBJ1-2|-
CAGTSLNYGYTF
>13|TRBV29-1|TRBJ2-4|-
CSVLARHVDIQYF
>19|TRBV7-2|TRBJ1-6|-
CASSPVVVRLIPYNSPLHF
>13|TRBV12-3/TRBV12-4|TRBJ1-5|few
CASSYRDNQPQHF
>15|TRBV3-1/TRBV3-2|TRBJ2-5|-
CASSGDRVGYETQYF
>14|TRBV4-3|TRBJ1-1|-
CASSLGPMNTEAFF
>14|TRBV27|TRBJ2-7|-
CASSELTSSYEQYF
>16|TRBV7-9|TRBJ2-3|once
CASSPTSGRVADTQYF
>14|TRBV29-1|TRBJ2-3|-
CSVYRQGRGDTQYF
>14|TRBV28|TRBJ2-1|-
CANSREANDNEQFF
>14|TRBV29-1|TRBJ2-3|-
CNIAPAGYTDTQYF